Below are 7 T cell receptor beta chains sequenced from a single sample in a study of T-cell reconstitution after alpha-beta-depleted transplantation in children. TCRbeta library construction was performed incorporating unique molecular identifiers. TCRdb processed the PCR reads anew with MiXCR; each CDR3 protein has one entry. Here the sample spans about 250,000 distinct CDR3 sequences, more than 20% being singletons. Sequenced here: PBMCs, mostly from graft donor cells, sampled 360 days after TCRalphabeta/CD19-depleted stem cell transplant. The receptor set was obtained from a female patient aged 2-15 years who had a stem cell transplant for congenital amegakaryocytic thrombocytopenia, so the T cells may come from the graft donor.

A remark on this clonotype: A junction boundary mismatches the germline segment, possibly from a read error. The V call is TRBV28, the J call TRBJ2-5; TRBD2 matches 7 bases. This CDR3 spans 13 amino acids. The germline gives CDR1 MDHEN, CDR2 SYDVKM. CDR3 DNA: TGTGCCAGCAGACCGCGGGAGCAAGGGACCCAGTACTTC. Its protein product is CASRPREQGTQYF.

This clonotype has a count of ten or more. The rearrangement joins TRBV6-1 to TRBJ1-1, with 8 bases lining up with TRBD1. The CDR3 consists of 14 residues. Trimming at V came to 8 bases and at J to 1 base, leaving 6 bases not matched to a gene. Germline CDR1 reads MNHNS; CDR2 reads SASEGT. CDR3 sequence (DNA): TGTGCCAGCGGGTGGACAGGGCCGAACACTGAAGCTTTCTTT. Amino acid sequence: CASGWTGPNTEAFF.

This clonotype was detected only a few times. This chain connects TRBV5-1 to TRBJ1-2; unclear D gene. The CDR3 is 12 amino acids. Per the germline V gene, CDR1 is SGHRS and CDR2 is YFSETQ. V lost 0 bases, J lost 3 bases, and 3 bases lay in between. The CDR3 DNA reads as TGCGCCAGCAGCTTGGATCACTATGGCTACACCTTC. Protein: CASSLDHYGYTF.

In its sample, this clonotype was seen a few times. V gene TRBV7-2 combines with J gene TRBJ2-3; D possibly matches TRBD1 or TRBD2 (5 bases each). Per germline, CDR1 SGHTA and CDR2 FQGNSA. The CDR3 length is 14 residues. Trimming took 7 bases from V and 4 from J, leaving 15 bases between them. The CDR3 region has the DNA TGTGCCAGCACCACCTCGGGGCGTGCAGATACGCAGTATTTT. It yields the protein CASTTSGRADTQYF.

In this sample, this clonotype turned up a few times. The chain links TRBV4-3 to TRBJ2-1, with 13 bases aligning to TRBD2. This CDR3 has 13 residues. CDR1 is LGHNA and CDR2 is YSLEER in the germline V gene. CDR3 sequence reads: CVGLAGVHNEQFF. CDR3 in DNA: TGCGTCGGACTAGCGGGAGTTCACAATGAGCAGTTCTTC.

At least ten counts were recorded for this clonotype. CDR3 loop: CASSQDNPRLVGGEAKNIQYF. CDR3 DNA sequence: TGTGCCAGCAGCCAGGATAACCCACGGCTAGTGGGGGGTGAAGCCAAAAACATTCAGTACTTC. The gene calls are TRBV4-2 and TRBJ2-4; possible D gene TRBD2, 6 bases. V was trimmed by 3 bases and J by 0 bases, leaving 27 bases between them. The CDR3 sequence is 21 residues long. Germline CDR1 and CDR2: LGHNA and YNFKEQ.

The genes are TRBV5-1 and TRBJ2-7, with D tentatively TRBD1 or TRBD2 (5 bases each). V lost 2 bases, J lost 2 bases, and 14 bases lay in between. CDR3 length equals 15 residues. Germline assignment: CDR1 SGHRS and CDR2 YFSETQ. The CDR3 here is CASSFQVGVTYEQYF. CDR3 bases: TGCGCCAGCAGCTTCCAAGTGGGGGTAACCTACGAGCAGTACTTC.